This TCR beta chain was documented in a study of T cell clonality in common variable immunodeficiency. Here immunoSEQ multiplex PCR was the method, and the copy in TCRdb shows in-frame clones only, minus some. Recorded here are 75,000 to 85,000 clones, none singletons. This clone came up many times. Read data end 3 residues before the CDR3 end; the end is taken from the germline J gene. V dropped 3 bases and J dropped 5; count of bases not matched to a gene: 3. The CDR3 spans 13 residues. The germline gives CDR1 LNHDA, CDR2 SQIVND (reference sequence). Sequenced material: peripheral blood mononuclear cells. This TCR came from a person aged 18-69 years in good health. The chain recombines TRBV19 with TRBJ2-7; 8 nucleotides line up with TRBD1. CDR3 amino acids: CASSIHRGNEQYF. The CDR3 bases that were read are TGTGCCAGTAGTATTCACAGGGGGAACGAG.